Below, one TCR beta chain is given with its context. This sample was taken from a study of blood T cell repertoires in COVID-19. Background on the study: Sites across the United States, Italy and Spain contributed samples from acute and convalescent COVID-19. In each case, the material was cDNA or gDNA derived from T cells, B-cell-depleted T cells, or PBMCs.

The authors' processing: Estimation of nucleated cell counts relied on the amplification of reference gene primers. Produced via immunoSEQ multiplex PCR; TCRdb's table is partial and in-frame only. V, J and clone size reflect that table, while D and trimming were determined from the DNA. This table holds 60,000 to 80,000 clones, about nine tenths found once. V shed 6 bases and J 3 bases; nucleotides not matched to a gene: 8. The CDR3 length is 16 residues. Germline V gives CDR1 MNHEY, CDR2 SVGAGI. The source of this sequence is a human donor in a cohort sampled during active COVID-19. The gene calls are TRBV6-5 and TRBJ2-3; 11 positions match TRBD2. Sequenced sample: peripheral blood. The CDR3 protein is CASRYRLAGWTDTQYF. As DNA, the CDR3 is TGTGCCAGCAGATACAGACTAGCGGGGTGGACAGATACGCAGTATTTT.